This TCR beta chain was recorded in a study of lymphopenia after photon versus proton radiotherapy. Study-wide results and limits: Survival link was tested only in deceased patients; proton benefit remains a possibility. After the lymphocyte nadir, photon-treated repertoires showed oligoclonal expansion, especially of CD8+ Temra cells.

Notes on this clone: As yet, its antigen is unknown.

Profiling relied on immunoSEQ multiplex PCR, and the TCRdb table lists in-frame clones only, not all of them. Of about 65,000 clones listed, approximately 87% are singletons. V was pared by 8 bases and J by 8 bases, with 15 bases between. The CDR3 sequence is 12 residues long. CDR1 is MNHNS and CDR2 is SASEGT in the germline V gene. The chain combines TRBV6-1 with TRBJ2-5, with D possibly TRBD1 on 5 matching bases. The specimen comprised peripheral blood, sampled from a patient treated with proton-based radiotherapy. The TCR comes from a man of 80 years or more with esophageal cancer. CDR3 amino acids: CASGARTITQYF. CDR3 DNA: TGTGCCAGCGGGGCGCGGACGATAACCCAGTACTTC.